Below, 14 T cell receptor beta chains from the same sample are listed, as sequenced in a study of T cell responses to AZD1222 COVID-19 vaccine. Clones were read by immunoSEQ multiplex PCR, and TCRdb kept only the in-frame ones, dropping some. In the table there are some 70,000 clones, roughly 84% of which are singletons. The material sequenced was peripheral blood, taken on day 0 of AZD1222 vaccination. Every receptor here comes from an adult in good health.

The chain couples TRBV3-1 (or the pseudogene TRBV3-2) to TRBJ2-5; D gene uncertain. Germline V CDR1 and CDR2: LGHDT, YNNKEL (reference sequence). V lost 2 bases to trimming and J lost 4 bases, with 14 bases between them. CDR3 size: 15 residues. CDR3 amino acids: CASSQTRLRVETQYF. CDR3 sequence (DNA): TGTGCCAGCAGCCAAACTCGCCTACGGGTAGAGACCCAGTACTTC.

This clone was detected only a few times. The rearrangement uses TRBV2 and TRBJ1-5, with 8 nucleotides matching TRBD1. There are 17 residues in the CDR3. CDR1 is SNHLY, CDR2 FYNNEI, per germline. V trimming: 6 bases; J trimming: 0 bases; junction bases outside the gene matches: 10. The chain's CDR3 is CASRTGNRGSSNQPQHF. CDR3 in DNA: TGTGCCAGCAGGACAGGGAACAGGGGGAGTAGCAATCAGCCCCAGCATTTT.

The rearrangement uses TRBV5-1 and TRBJ1-1, with 10 positions matching TRBD1. The CDR3 sequence is 18 residues long. CDR1 is SGHRS and CDR2 is YFSETQ in the germline V gene. Trimming removed 4 bases from V and 0 bases from J; junction bases left unmatched: 12. DNA for the CDR3: TGCGCCAGCAGCGCCACCGGGACAGGGGCAAGGTTGAACACTGAAGCTTTCTTT. As protein: CASSATGTGARLNTEAFF. The full variable domain, its missing parts supplied by reference TRBV5-1 and TRBJ1-1, is KAGVTQTPRYLIKTRGQQVTLSCSPISGHRSVSWYQQTPGQGLQFLFEYFSETQRNKGNFPGRFSGRQFSNSRSEMNVSTLELGDSALYLCASSATGTGARLNTEAFFGQGTRLTVV.

This chain connects TRBV15 to TRBJ2-5; D gene unclear. Trimming removed 6 bases from V and 1 base from J, with 6 bases in between. The CDR3 has 12 residues. Germline V gives CDR1 LNHNV, CDR2 YYDKDF (reference sequence). The DNA of the CDR3 is TGTGCCACCAGTATTCCCCAAGAGACCCAGTACTTC. It specifies CATSIPQETQYF.

The genes are TRBV7-3 and TRBJ1-2, with 8 bases aligning to TRBD1. V gave up 4 bases and J gave up 6 bases; unmatched junction bases: 7. Germline CDR1 and CDR2: SGHTA and FQGTGA. There are 14 residues in the CDR3. Here the CDR3 reads CASSYDRGRDGYTF. The CDR3 nucleotides are TGTGCCAGCAGCTACGACAGGGGTAGAGATGGCTACACCTTC.

This clone was found once. This chain uses TRBV10-2 with TRBJ1-4; tentatively, D is TRBD1 (5 bases). CDR3 length: 13 amino acids. Germline CDR1 reads WSHSY; CDR2 reads SAAADI. V shed 7 bases and J shed 4 bases, with 10 bases lying between them. The CDR3 DNA follows: TGCGCCAGCACTGGGGACCTTAATGAAAAACTGTTTTTT. Residues: CASTGDLNEKLFF.

The table lists this clone with a count of one. This chain links TRBV5-1 with TRBJ2-7, with 8 positions matching TRBD2. The CDR3 spans 16 residues. Germline-derived CDR1 and CDR2 are SGHRS and YFSETQ. J was trimmed by 0 bases and V by 0 bases; bases with no gene match: 5. CDR3 sequence: CASSLVTGLASYEQYF. The CDR3 region has the DNA TGCGCCAGCAGCTTGGTTACCGGACTAGCCTCCTACGAGCAGTACTTC.

The V and J genes are TRBV7-2 and TRBJ1-2; weak D call: TRBD1 (6 bases). CDR3 length: 13 amino acids. Trimming took off 5 bases at V and 2 bases at J, with 9 bases between the two ends. Germline CDR1 is SGHTA and CDR2 is FQGNSA. CDR3 sequence (DNA): TGTGCCAGCAGCATGGGACAAAACTATGGCTACACCTTC. Encoded protein: CASSMGQNYGYTF.

The chain recombines TRBV6-5 with TRBJ2-1; 12 bases are a match to TRBD2. The germline CDR1 and CDR2 sequences are MNHEY and SVGAGI. This CDR3 has 14 residues. With 7 bases clipped from V and 5 bases from J, the junction kept 3 bases outside the gene matches. The DNA for the CDR3 is TGTGCCAGCACTAGCGGGGGGGCCCACAATGAGCAGTTCTTC. This sequence encodes CASTSGGAHNEQFF.

The rearrangement links TRBV30 to TRBJ1-5; D ambiguous. The CDR3 runs 13 residues. Per germline, CDR1 GTSNPN and CDR2 SVGIG (reference sequence). Trimming removed 1 base at V and 1 base at J, with 5 bases between. CDR3 in amino acids: CAWSGGSNQPQHF. CDR3 bases: TGTGCCTGGAGTGGAGGGAGCAATCAGCCCCAGCATTTT.

This clone was observed a handful of times. J is TRBJ2-2 and V is TRBV19; D remains unclear. This CDR3 has 13 amino acids. V was shortened by 11 bases and J by 1 base, with 11 bases between the two germline ends. Germline CDR1 LNHDA, CDR2 SQIVND (reference sequence). CDR3: CAGKQGNTGELFF. DNA of the CDR3: TGTGCCGGGAAGCAAGGGAACACCGGGGAGCTGTTTTTT.

This clone occurred once. The chain joins TRBV7-8 to TRBJ1-6, with D possibly TRBD1 on 6 matching bases. Trimming shortened V by 5 bases and J by 7 bases, and 15 bases separated the two germline ends. The CDR3 has 15 amino acids. Germline assignment: CDR1 SGHVS and CDR2 FQNEAQ. The CDR3 DNA reads TGTGCCAGCAGCATAAAAGGGGGGATCAATTCACCCCTCCACTTT. Its translation: CASSIKGGINSPLHF.

This chain uses TRBV7-9 with TRBJ1-1; D possibly corresponds to TRBD1 (6 bases). V dropped 11 bases and J dropped 2 bases, with 15 bases sitting between them. The CDR3 totals 13 residues. Germline V gene sequence: CDR1 SEHNR, CDR2 FQNEAQ (reference sequence). The CDR3 is CAVRTATNTEAFF. DNA for the CDR3: TGTGCCGTAAGGACAGCTACAAACACTGAAGCTTTCTTT.

The rearrangement uses TRBV30 and TRBJ1-1; the D is unclear. V lost 0 bases, J lost 5 bases, and 10 bases lay in between. Germline loops: CDR1 GTSNPN, CDR2 SVGIG (reference sequence). The CDR3 runs to 13 residues. The CDR3: CAWSVNRWTEAFF. DNA for the CDR3: TGTGCCTGGAGTGTAAACCGGTGGACTGAAGCTTTCTTT. The variable domain in full, completed from reference TRBV30 and TRBJ1-1, reads SQTIHQWPATLVQPVGSPLSLECTVEGTSNPNLYWYRQAAGRGLQLLFYSVGIGQISSEVPQNLSASRPQDRQFILSSKKLLLSDSGFYLCAWSVNRWTEAFFGQGTRLTVV.